Listed here is a single TCR beta chain. The antigen is undetermined. These data belong to a study of shared clonotypes between healthy human individuals. Across the study: Two female and a few male donors aged 18 to 49 were enrolled. Regarding the study as a whole: An effect of sequencing depth on clonotype sharing among donors was expected. Even with large depth, rarefaction showed that sorted-subset sequencing was incomplete.

Assay used: immunoSEQ multiplex PCR; TCRdb lists only in-frame clones, some missing. The repertoire consists of roughly 720,000 clones, with about nine tenths occurring once and the leading ten covering 34%. The receptor's source is a man aged 18 to 35 in good health. Some clones in this sample may be carry-over from other donors' samples. The sample was memory CD8+ T cells from PBMCs. The subset here: CD45RO+ cells pooled with CCR7-negative TemRA cells.

CDR3 sequence (DNA): TGTGCCAGTACCACCCACCCCCAGGGGAACACTGAAGCTTTCTTT. It codes for CASTTHPQGNTEAFF. The chain links TRBV19 to TRBJ1-1; D may be TRBD1 (5 bases). The germline V gene encodes CDR1 LNHDA and CDR2 SQIVND (reference sequence). Trimming took 7 bases from V and 1 from J, leaving 16 bases between them. This CDR3 is built from 15 residues.